This is a list of T cell receptor beta chains from one sample in a study of T-cell memory formation after mild COVID-19. In TCRdb, the 5' RACE reads were re-called with MiXCR into one record per CDR3 protein. The top ten clones hold 22% of a sample with about 290,000 distinct CDR3 sequences, approximately 15% of them seen once. The sequencing input was PBMCs or a T cell subset sorted from them (not recorded which). These receptors came from a man younger than 35 who had mild COVID-19 (a few samples of this study predate the infection). Cell type and time point are not known. CDR3s include the opening cysteine and the closing phenylalanine or tryptophan. Fields, in order: J gene, V gene, D gene, clone size, CDR3 protein, CDR3 DNA. D genes are given only for firm matches. Size values are once, few and many counts, or a class for expanded clones, and some rows have none.

TRBJ1-2 TRBV3-1 TRBD1 few CASSQESGGGYGYTF TGTGCCAGCAGCCAAGAGTCAGGGGGTGGCTATGGCTACACCTTC
TRBJ2-1 TRBV6-5 . once CASSYGSATYNEQFF TGTGCCAGCAGTTACGGCTCAGCTACCTACAATGAGCAGTTCTTC
TRBJ1-2 TRBV25-1 TRBD1 many CASSLTGSDGYTF TGTGCCAGCAGCCTGACAGGGTCCGATGGCTACACCTTC
TRBJ2-3 TRBV6-2/TRBV6-3 TRBD2 . CATKRLAGSTDTQYF TGTGCCACTAAACGACTAGCGGGGAGCACAGATACGCAGTATTTT
TRBJ1-5 TRBV20-1 . . CSAREAVGGNQPQHF TGCAGTGCTAGAGAGGCGGTGGGTGGCAATCAGCCCCAGCATTTT
TRBJ2-3 TRBV24-1 . few CATSDPGKGSDTQYF TGTGCCACCAGTGATCCCGGGAAGGGTTCAGATACGCAGTATTTT
TRBJ2-5 TRBV12-3/TRBV12-4 . few CASSLAGNPGETQYF TGTGCCAGCAGCCTGGCCGGGAACCCTGGGGAGACCCAGTACTTC
TRBJ2-7 TRBV6-6 . few CASSYGSITEQYF TGTGCCAGCAGTTACGGCAGTATAACCGAGCAGTACTTC
TRBJ2-7 TRBV6-2/TRBV6-3 TRBD1 many CASSYSGQGYEQYF TGTGCCAGCAGTTACTCGGGACAGGGCTACGAGCAGTACTTC
TRBJ1-1 TRBV7-9 TRBD1 few CASSPRGQGVEAFF TGTGCCAGCAGCCCAAGGGGACAGGGGGTTGAAGCTTTCTTT
TRBJ1-2 TRBV5-1 TRBD1 . CASSFRTGPWGYTF TGCGCCAGCAGCTTTAGGACAGGCCCGTGGGGCTACACCTTC
TRBJ1-1 TRBV7-9 . . CASSLALMGTEAFF TGTGCCAGCAGCTTAGCACTGATGGGCACTGAAGCTTTCTTT
TRBJ1-2 TRBV4-1 . few CASSQVGAGRSSAF TGCGCCAGCAGCCAAGTCGGGGCAGGGAGGTCCTCGGCCTTC
TRBJ1-4 TRBV7-2 . . CASSFDMGGNEKLFF TGTGCCAGCAGCTTCGATATGGGGGGCAATGAAAAACTGTTTTTT
TRBJ2-2 TRBV19 TRBD1 . CASSKGTGGTGELFF TGTGCCAGTAGTAAGGGGACAGGGGGGACCGGGGAGCTGTTTTTT
TRBJ2-2 TRBV6-5 . . CASSYGLATGELFF TGTGCCAGCAGTTATGGTCTGGCCACCGGGGAGCTGTTTTTT
TRBJ2-3 TRBV7-2 TRBD2 . CASSLSLRGGTDTQYF TGTGCCAGCAGCTTATCTTTGCGGGGGGGCACAGATACGCAGTATTTT
TRBJ2-3 TRBV24-1 . many CATSGSTDTQYF TGTGCCACCAGTGGGAGCACAGATACGCAGTATTTT